This T cell receptor (beta chain) was sequenced in a study of shared clonotypes between healthy human individuals. The study, taken as a whole, reports: Generation probability values for non-shared clonotypes were lower than those for clonotypes shared by all four donors.

The V gene end was trimmed by 2 bases and the J gene end by 5 bases; junction bases not matched to a gene: 1. Germline CDR1 and CDR2: SNHLY and FYNNEI. The CDR3 covers 14 residues. Remarks on this clone: As yet, its antigen is unknown.

Tens of thousands of T cell genomes (approximately 0.2 ug DNA) went into each sorted-subset replicate. The data were produced by immunoSEQ multiplex PCR, yet TCRdb's version contains in-frame clones alone and is incomplete. This table holds hundreds of thousands of clones, 97% found once. The V call is TRBV2, the J call TRBJ2-2, with TRBD1 identical over 8 bases. The receptor was isolated from a woman in her 30s in good health. Sequencing was carried out using naive CD4+ T cells sorted from blood. Described subset: CD45RA+ positively selected. This CDR3 is CASSEQGATGELFF. CDR3 DNA sequence: TGTGCCAGCAGTGAACAGGGGGCAACCGGGGAGCTGTTTTTT.